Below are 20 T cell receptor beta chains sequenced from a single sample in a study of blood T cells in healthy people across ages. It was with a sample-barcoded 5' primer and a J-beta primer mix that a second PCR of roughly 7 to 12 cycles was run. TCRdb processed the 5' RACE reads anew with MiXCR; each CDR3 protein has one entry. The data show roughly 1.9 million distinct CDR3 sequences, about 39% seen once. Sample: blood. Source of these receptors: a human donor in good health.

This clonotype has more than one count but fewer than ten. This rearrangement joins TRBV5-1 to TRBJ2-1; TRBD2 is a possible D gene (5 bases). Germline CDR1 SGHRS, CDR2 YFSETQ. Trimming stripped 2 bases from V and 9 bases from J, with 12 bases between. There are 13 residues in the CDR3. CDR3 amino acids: CASSFVPGSEQFF. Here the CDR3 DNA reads TGCGCCAGCAGCTTTGTCCCGGGGAGTGAGCAGTTCTTC.

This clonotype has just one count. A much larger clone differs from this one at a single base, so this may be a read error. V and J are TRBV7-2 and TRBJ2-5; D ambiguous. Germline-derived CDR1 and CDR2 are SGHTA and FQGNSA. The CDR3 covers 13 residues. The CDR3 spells CAGSLVVSETQYF. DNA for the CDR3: TGTGCCGGCAGCTTAGTAGTATCGGAGACCCAGTACTTC.

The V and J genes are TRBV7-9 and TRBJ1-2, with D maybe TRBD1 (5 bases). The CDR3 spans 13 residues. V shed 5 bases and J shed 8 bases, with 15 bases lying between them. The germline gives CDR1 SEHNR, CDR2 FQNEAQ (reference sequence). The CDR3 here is CASSPGTLEGYTF. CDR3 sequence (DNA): TGTGCCAGCAGCCCTGGGACCCTGGAGGGCTACACCTTC.

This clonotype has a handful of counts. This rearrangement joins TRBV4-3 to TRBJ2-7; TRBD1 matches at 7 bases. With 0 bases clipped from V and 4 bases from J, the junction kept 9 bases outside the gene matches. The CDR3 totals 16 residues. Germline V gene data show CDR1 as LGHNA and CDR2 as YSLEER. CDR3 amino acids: CASSQDSQGRSYEQYF. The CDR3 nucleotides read TGCGCCAGCAGCCAAGATTCACAGGGGCGTTCGTACGAGCAGTACTTC.

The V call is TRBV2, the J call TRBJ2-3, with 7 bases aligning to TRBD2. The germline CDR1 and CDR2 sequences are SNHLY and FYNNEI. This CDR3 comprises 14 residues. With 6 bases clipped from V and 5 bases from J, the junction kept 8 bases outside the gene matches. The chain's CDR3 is CASSETGEGDTQYF. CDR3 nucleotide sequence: TGTGCCAGCAGCGAAACGGGGGAGGGAGATACGCAGTATTTT.

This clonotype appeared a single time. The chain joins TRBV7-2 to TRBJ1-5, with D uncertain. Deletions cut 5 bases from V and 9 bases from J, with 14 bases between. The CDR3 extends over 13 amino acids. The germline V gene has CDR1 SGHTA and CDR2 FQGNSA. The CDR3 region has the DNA TGTGCCAGCAGCCCACCGGGCCTGTGGCCCCAGCATTTT. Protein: CASSPPGLWPQHF.

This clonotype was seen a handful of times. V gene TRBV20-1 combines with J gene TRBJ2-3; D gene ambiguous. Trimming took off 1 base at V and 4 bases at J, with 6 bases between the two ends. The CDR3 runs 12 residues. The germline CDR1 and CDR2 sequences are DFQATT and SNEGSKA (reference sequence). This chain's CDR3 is CSARGLPDTQYF. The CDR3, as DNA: TGCAGTGCTAGAGGACTCCCAGATACGCAGTATTTT.

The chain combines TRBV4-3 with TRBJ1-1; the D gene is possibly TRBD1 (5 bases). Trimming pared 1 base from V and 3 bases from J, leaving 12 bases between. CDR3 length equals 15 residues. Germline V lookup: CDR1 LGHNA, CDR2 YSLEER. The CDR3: CASSQGRGLDTEAFF. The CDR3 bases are TGCGCCAGCAGCCAAGGTAGGGGTCTGGACACTGAAGCTTTCTTT.

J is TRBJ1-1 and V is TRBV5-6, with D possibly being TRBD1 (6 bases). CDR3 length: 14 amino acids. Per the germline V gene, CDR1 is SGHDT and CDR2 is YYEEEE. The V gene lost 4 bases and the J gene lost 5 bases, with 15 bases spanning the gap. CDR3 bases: TGTGCCAGCAGCGATTCAGGGGAGTGGACTGAAGCTTTCTTT. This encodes CASSDSGEWTEAFF. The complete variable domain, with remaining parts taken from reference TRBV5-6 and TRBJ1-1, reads DAGVTQSPTHLIKTRGQQVTLRCSPKSGHDTVSWYQQALGQGPQFIFQYYEEEERQRGNFPDRFSGHQFPNYSSELNVNALLLGDSALYLCASSDSGEWTEAFFGQGTRLTVV.

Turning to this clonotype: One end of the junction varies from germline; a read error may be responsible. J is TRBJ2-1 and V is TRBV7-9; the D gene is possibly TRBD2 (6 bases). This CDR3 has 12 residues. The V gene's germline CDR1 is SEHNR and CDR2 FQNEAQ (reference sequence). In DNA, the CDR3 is TGTGTCAGCAGCCCCCTCGGGGGAAAGCAGTTCTTC. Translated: CVSSPLGGKQFF.

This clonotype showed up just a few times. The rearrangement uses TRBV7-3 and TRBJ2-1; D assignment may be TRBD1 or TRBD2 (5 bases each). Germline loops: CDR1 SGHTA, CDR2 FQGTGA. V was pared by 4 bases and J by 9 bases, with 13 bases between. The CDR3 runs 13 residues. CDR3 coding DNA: TGTGCCAGCAGCTCCACTCCAGGGAGTGAGCAGTTCTTC. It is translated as CASSSTPGSEQFF.

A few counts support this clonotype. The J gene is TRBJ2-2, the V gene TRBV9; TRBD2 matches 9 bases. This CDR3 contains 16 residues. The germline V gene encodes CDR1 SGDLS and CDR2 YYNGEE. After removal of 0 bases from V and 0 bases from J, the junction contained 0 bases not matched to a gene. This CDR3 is CASSVGTSANTGELFF. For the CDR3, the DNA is TGTGCCAGCAGCGTAGGGACTAGCGCGAACACCGGGGAGCTGTTTTTT. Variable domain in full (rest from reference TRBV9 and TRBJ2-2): DSGVTQTPKHLITATGQRVTLRCSPRSGDLSVYWYQQSLDQGLQFLIQYYNGEERAKGNILERFSAQQFPDLHSELNLSSLELGDSALYFCASSVGTSANTGELFFGEGSRLTVL.

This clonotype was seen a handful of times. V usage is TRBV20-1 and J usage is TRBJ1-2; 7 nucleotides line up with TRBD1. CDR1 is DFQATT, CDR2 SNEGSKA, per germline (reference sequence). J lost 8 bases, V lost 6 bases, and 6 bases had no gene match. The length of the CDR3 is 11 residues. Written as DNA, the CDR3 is TGCAGTGCCAGACAGGGTCTCGGCTACACCTTC. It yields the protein CSARQGLGYTF.

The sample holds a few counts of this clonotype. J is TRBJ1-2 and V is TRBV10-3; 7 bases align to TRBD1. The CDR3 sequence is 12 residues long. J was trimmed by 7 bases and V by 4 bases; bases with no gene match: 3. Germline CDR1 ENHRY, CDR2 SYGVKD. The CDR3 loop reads CAISGDSSGYTF. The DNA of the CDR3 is TGTGCCATCAGTGGGGACAGTAGTGGCTACACCTTC.

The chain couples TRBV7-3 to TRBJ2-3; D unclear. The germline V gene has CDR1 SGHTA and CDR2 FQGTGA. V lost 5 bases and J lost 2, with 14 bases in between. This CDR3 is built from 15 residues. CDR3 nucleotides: TGTGCCAGCAGCCCCCCTTATTGGAACACAGATACGCAGTATTTT. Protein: CASSPPYWNTDTQYF. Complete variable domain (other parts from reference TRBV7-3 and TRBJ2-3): GAGVSQTPSNKVTEKGKYVELRCDPISGHTALYWYRQSLGQGPEFLIYFQGTGAADDSGLPNDRFFAVRPEGSVSTLKIQRTERGDSAVYLCASSPPYWNTDTQYFGPGTRLTVL.

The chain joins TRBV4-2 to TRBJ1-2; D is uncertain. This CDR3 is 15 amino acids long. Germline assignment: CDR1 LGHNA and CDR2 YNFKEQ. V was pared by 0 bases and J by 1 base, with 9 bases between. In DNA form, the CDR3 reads TGTGCCAGCAGCCAAGATCTTACGTTTAACTATGGCTACACCTTC. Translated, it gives CASSQDLTFNYGYTF.

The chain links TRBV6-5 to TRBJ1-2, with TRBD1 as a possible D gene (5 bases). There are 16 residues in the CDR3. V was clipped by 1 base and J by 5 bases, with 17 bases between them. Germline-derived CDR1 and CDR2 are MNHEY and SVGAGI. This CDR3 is CASSYYPGLKGYGYTF. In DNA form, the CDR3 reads TGTGCCAGCAGTTACTATCCGGGACTTAAGGGATATGGCTACACCTTC.

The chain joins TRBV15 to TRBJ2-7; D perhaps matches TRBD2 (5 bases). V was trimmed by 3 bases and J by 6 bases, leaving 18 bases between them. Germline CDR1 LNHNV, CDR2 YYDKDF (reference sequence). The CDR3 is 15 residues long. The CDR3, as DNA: TGTGCCACCAGCAGGGGCGGCGGGTCTCTGAGCGAGCAGTACTTC. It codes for CATSRGGGSLSEQYF.

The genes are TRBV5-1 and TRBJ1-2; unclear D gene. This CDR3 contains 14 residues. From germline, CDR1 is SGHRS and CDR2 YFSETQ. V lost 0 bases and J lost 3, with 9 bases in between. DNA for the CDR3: TGCGCCAGCAGCTTGGGGTCGGAAGACTATGGCTACACCTTC. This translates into CASSLGSEDYGYTF.

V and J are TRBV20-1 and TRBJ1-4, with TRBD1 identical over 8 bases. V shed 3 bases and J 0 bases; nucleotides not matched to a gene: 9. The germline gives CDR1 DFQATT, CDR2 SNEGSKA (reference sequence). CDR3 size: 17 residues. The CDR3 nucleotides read TGCAGTGCTAGTACCTCGACAGGGGACCCAACTAATGAAAAACTGTTTTTT. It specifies CSASTSTGDPTNEKLFF.